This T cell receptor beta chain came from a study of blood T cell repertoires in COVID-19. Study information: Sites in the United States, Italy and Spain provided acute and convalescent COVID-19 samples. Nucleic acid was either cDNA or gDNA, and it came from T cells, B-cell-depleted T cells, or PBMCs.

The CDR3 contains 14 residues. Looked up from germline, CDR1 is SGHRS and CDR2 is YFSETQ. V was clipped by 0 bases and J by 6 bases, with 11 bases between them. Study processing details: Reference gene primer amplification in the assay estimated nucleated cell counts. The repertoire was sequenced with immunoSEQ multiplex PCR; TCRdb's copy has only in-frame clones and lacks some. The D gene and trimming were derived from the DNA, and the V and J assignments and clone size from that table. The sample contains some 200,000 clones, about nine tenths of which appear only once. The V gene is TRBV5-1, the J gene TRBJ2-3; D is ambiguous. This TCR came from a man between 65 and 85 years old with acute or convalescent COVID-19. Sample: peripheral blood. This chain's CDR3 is CASSLETLVDTQYF. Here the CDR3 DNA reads TGCGCCAGCAGCTTGGAAACGTTAGTTGATACGCAGTATTTT.